Below, 2 T cell receptor beta chains from the same sample are listed, as sequenced in a study of T cells after yellow fever vaccination. MiXCR, run by TCRdb on the 5' RACE reads, gives a single entry per CDR3 protein. The sample yields a few hundred thousand distinct CDR3 sequences, roughly 4.8% seen once. Here the sequenced sample was CD4+ T cells sorted from PBMCs, taken on the day of the yellow fever booster vaccination. These receptors originate from a man aged 18-30 years who received the YFV17D yellow fever vaccine.

This clonotype was detected ten times or more. J is TRBJ2-1 and V is TRBV9; D unclear. The germline gives CDR1 SGDLS, CDR2 YYNGEE. The CDR3 runs to 13 residues. Trimming stripped 0 bases from V and 9 bases from J, with 10 bases between. CDR3 coding DNA: TGTGCCAGCAGCGTAGACACAGCCGTTGAGCAGTTCTTC. This gives the protein CASSVDTAVEQFF.

This clonotype was recorded many times. The chain links TRBV9 to TRBJ1-1; D not certain. V dropped 0 bases and J dropped 0 bases, with 12 bases sitting between them. Per the germline V gene, CDR1 is SGDLS and CDR2 is YYNGEE. The CDR3 totals 16 residues. DNA of the CDR3: TGTGCCAGCAGCGTAGTGGGTCGGAGCATGAACACTGAAGCTTTCTTT. Translation gives CASSVVGRSMNTEAFF.